This T cell receptor beta chain derives from a study of T cell clonality in common variable immunodeficiency. Sequenced by immunoSEQ multiplex PCR; TCRdb stores in-frame clones only, minus some. There are 50,000 to 55,000 clones in the sample, none observed a single time. This clone was counted many times. Its antigen is not known. The read ends 3 residues before the CDR3 terminus; that terminus is restored from the germline J gene. The study's findings and limits: Common variable immunodeficiency TCR beta sequences reportedly had fewer deletions and N-nucleotide insertions.

The CDR3 sequence is 14 residues long. Looked up from germline, CDR1 is MNHNS and CDR2 is SASEGT. The clonotype was recovered from a person aged 18-70 years in good health. Sample: peripheral blood mononuclear cells. The chain carries TRBV6-1 and TRBJ1-2, with D unclear. The DNA read from the CDR3 is TGTGCCAGCAGTGATCCAGGCAGGCCGAAGGGC. This codes for CASSDPGRPKG. The full CDR3 is CASSDPGRPKGYTF.